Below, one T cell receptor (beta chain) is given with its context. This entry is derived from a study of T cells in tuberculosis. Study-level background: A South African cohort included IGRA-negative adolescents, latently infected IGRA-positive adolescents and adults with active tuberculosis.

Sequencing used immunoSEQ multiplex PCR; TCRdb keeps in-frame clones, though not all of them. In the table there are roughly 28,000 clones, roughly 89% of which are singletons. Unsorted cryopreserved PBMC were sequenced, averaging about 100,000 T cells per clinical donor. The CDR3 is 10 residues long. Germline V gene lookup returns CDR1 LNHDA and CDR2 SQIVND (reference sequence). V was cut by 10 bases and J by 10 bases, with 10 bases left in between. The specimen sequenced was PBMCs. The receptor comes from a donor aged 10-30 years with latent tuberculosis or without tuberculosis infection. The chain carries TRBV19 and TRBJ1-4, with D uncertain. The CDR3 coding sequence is TGTGCCACCCGGTCGGGAAAACTGTTTTTT. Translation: CATRSGKLFF.